A single sample is the source of the 20 T cell receptor beta chains below, sequenced in a study of early T cells in non-severe SARS-CoV-2 infection. TCRdb re-called the 5' RACE reads with MiXCR, one entry per CDR3 protein. The sample contains 50,000 or so distinct CDR3 sequences, 3.5% to 5% of which appear only once. Sequencing was performed on whole blood. The receptors were sampled from an adult who was a healthcare worker with PCR-confirmed SARS-CoV-2 infection or an uninfected control (not recorded which).

This clonotype appeared a few times. The rearrangement uses TRBV7-2 and TRBJ2-5; D possibly corresponds to TRBD2 (6 bases). Germline V gives CDR1 SGHTA, CDR2 FQGNSA. The ends were cut back, 5 bases at V and 1 base at J, with 14 bases in the middle. This CDR3 has 15 residues. CDR3 loop: CASSSRDSFQETQYF. CDR3 sequence (DNA): TGTGCCAGCAGCAGCCGGGACTCTTTCCAAGAGACCCAGTACTTC. The variable domain in full, completed from reference TRBV7-2 and TRBJ2-5, reads GAGVSQSPSNKVTEKGKDVELRCDPISGHTALYWYRQSLGQGLEFLIYFQGNSAPDKSGLPSDRFSAERTGGSVSTLTIQRTQQEDSAVYLCASSSRDSFQETQYFGPGTRLLVL.

Ten or more counts support this clonotype. The CDR3 region is CAIGSRADSNQPQHF. The CDR3 DNA sequence: TGTGCCATCGGATCCCGGGCGGATAGCAATCAGCCCCAGCATTTT. The chain has TRBV10-3 and TRBJ1-5; D uncertain. The CDR3 loop spans 15 amino acids. The germline V gene encodes CDR1 ENHRY and CDR2 SYGVKD. Trimming left V 8 bases short and J 0 bases short, with 14 bases between.

This clonotype was counted at least ten times. The genes are TRBV29-1 and TRBJ2-5; 9 nucleotides agree with TRBD1. The CDR3 totals 14 residues. Germline CDR1 and CDR2: SQVTM and ANQGSEA. Germline trimming cut 5 bases from V and 2 bases from J; bases unmatched to any gene: 6. This chain's CDR3 is CSVKGTGSQETQYF. The CDR3 bases are TGCAGCGTTAAGGGGACAGGGTCACAAGAGACCCAGTACTTC.

The sample holds a few counts of this clonotype. This sequence joins TRBV4-1 and TRBJ2-3; 9 bases map to TRBD2. Germline loops: CDR1 MGHRA, CDR2 YSYEKL. V lost 0 bases and J lost 3; bases outside the gene matches: 16. The CDR3 is made up of 20 amino acids. This chain's CDR3 is CASSQDPPRTAGGLTDTQYF. CDR3 sequence (DNA): TGCGCCAGCAGCCAAGACCCCCCACGTACAGCGGGGGGACTGACAGATACGCAGTATTTT.

This clonotype was counted only a few times. The chain links TRBV5-1 to TRBJ2-1; no clear D. Trimming cost V 4 bases and J 8 bases, with 16 bases left between them. Germline V gene data show CDR1 as SGHRS and CDR2 as YFSETQ. The CDR3 has 14 residues. The CDR3 is CASSPPSRFDEQFF. In DNA, the CDR3 is TGCGCCAGCAGCCCGCCCTCTAGGTTTGATGAGCAGTTCTTC.

In its sample, this clonotype was seen many times. The chain joins TRBV6-6 to TRBJ1-6; 10 nucleotides match TRBD1. The germline V gene encodes CDR1 MNHNY and CDR2 SVGAGI (reference sequence). V lost 5 bases to trimming and J lost 13 bases; unmatched junction nucleotides: 2. CDR3 length: 12 residues. Here the CDR3 DNA reads TGTGCCAGCAGTCCGACAGGGGGCCCCCTCCACTTT. Its protein is CASSPTGGPLHF.

There are many counts of this clonotype. The chain combines TRBV4-1 with TRBJ2-5; TRBD2 matches 10 bases. Germline-derived CDR1 and CDR2 are MGHRA and YSYEKL. There are 15 residues in the CDR3. With 4 bases clipped from V and 2 bases from J, the junction kept 4 bases outside the gene matches. The CDR3 region is CASSPIAGGQETQYF. CDR3 in DNA: TGCGCCAGCAGCCCGATAGCGGGGGGACAAGAGACCCAGTACTTC.

This clonotype was counted many times. The CDR3 region has the DNA TGTGCCAGCAGTGAAACCGGGGACAGCGGGGCCCTCCACTTT. Its translation: CASSETGDSGALHF. The V and J genes are TRBV6-1 and TRBJ1-6; 7 bases align to TRBD1. The V gene end was trimmed by 2 bases and the J gene end by 14 bases; junction bases not matched to a gene: 9. Looked up from germline, CDR1 is MNHNS and CDR2 is SASEGT. This CDR3 is built from 14 residues.

This clonotype was seen many times. This chain joins TRBV20-1 and TRBJ2-3, with 12 nucleotides matching TRBD2. The CDR3 spans 13 residues. CDR1 is DFQATT and CDR2 is SNEGSKA in the germline V gene (reference sequence). V lost 4 bases to trimming and J lost 8 bases; unmatched junction nucleotides: 4. CDR3 nucleotides: TGCAGTGCTACCCTAGCGGGAGGGGGTACGCAGTATTTT. This sequence encodes CSATLAGGGTQYF.

This clonotype showed up many times. The gene calls are TRBV29-1 and TRBJ2-7, with 8 bases that match TRBD1. Looked up from germline, CDR1 is SQVTM and CDR2 is ANQGSEA. The CDR3 runs to 13 residues. Trimming removed 6 bases from V and 3 bases from J; junction bases left unmatched: 7. Here the CDR3 reads CSVSGTGRYEQYF. CDR3 coding DNA: TGCAGCGTGTCCGGGACAGGACGCTACGAGCAGTACTTC.

This clonotype has a count of ten or more. The CDR3 sequence is CASKLAGGTDTQYF. CDR3 sequence (DNA): TGTGCCAGCAAACTAGCGGGGGGCACAGATACGCAGTATTTT. This rearrangement joins TRBV15 to TRBJ2-3; 11 nucleotides match TRBD2. This CDR3 has 14 amino acids. Germline-derived CDR1 and CDR2 are LNHNV and YYDKDF (reference sequence). Losses at the gene ends were 10 bases for V and 1 base for J; bases not matched to a gene: 4.

This clonotype has a count of ten or more. The chain recombines TRBV9 with TRBJ2-2, with D possibly TRBD1 on 6 matching bases. The CDR3 runs 13 residues. Germline assignment: CDR1 SGDLS and CDR2 YYNGEE. V lost 4 bases and J 5 bases, leaving 9 bases between the germline ends. The DNA of the CDR3 is TGTGCCAGCAGCATTACAGGGACCGGGGAGCTGTTTTTT. Its protein product is CASSITGTGELFF.

This clonotype has a handful of counts. V usage is TRBV7-8 and J usage is TRBJ2-3, with D perhaps matching TRBD2 (5 bases). The ends were cut back, 0 bases at V and 5 bases at J, with 15 bases in the middle. The germline CDR1 and CDR2 sequences are SGHVS and FQNEAQ. This CDR3 comprises 16 residues. CDR3 amino acids: CASSLAVGNEGDTQYF. CDR3 nucleotides: TGTGCCAGCAGCTTAGCGGTAGGGAACGAGGGAGATACGCAGTATTTT.

This clonotype occurred a few times. V and J are TRBV18 and TRBJ2-4; 7 bases agree with TRBD1. With V trimmed by 6 bases and J by 1 base, 9 bases remained unmatched. Looked up from germline, CDR1 is KGHSH and CDR2 is LQKENI. The CDR3 length is 16 residues. CDR3 nucleotides: TGTGCCAGCTCCCCAAATGACAGGGCGGCCAAAAACATTCAGTACTTC. Residues: CASSPNDRAAKNIQYF.

This clonotype appeared many times. Written as DNA, the CDR3 is TGCAGCGTTGTTTTGACAGGGTGGGGGGATGAGCAGTTCTTC. Encoded protein: CSVVLTGWGDEQFF. The chain employs TRBV29-1 and TRBJ2-1; D is perhaps TRBD1 (7 bases). The V and J ends lost 4 bases and 8 bases respectively, with 18 bases between them. Germline CDR1 and CDR2: SQVTM and ANQGSEA. The CDR3 loop spans 14 amino acids.

This chain joins TRBV25-1 and TRBJ2-1; 7 nucleotides match TRBD2. Looked up from germline, CDR1 is MGHDK and CDR2 is SYGVNS. The CDR3 runs to 15 residues. The J segment lost 8 bases and the V segment lost 3 bases, leaving 10 bases of the junction unmatched. In nucleotides, the CDR3 is TGTGCCAGCAGTGACTGGGCTCGGACTAGTGATGAGCAGTTCTTC. Its protein is CASSDWARTSDEQFF.

The chain combines TRBV29-1 with TRBJ2-3; 9 bases fit TRBD2. V dropped 0 bases and J dropped 5; count of bases not matched to a gene: 6. Germline V CDR1 and CDR2: SQVTM, ANQGSEA. The CDR3 consists of 15 residues. The CDR3 coding sequence is TGCAGCGTTGAAGACGGTAGCGGGAGTGTAGATACGCAGTATTTT. Its translation is CSVEDGSGSVDTQYF.

By its share, this clonotype is medium-sized. The V call is TRBV20-1, the J call TRBJ2-1, with TRBD1 as a possible D gene (6 bases). In germline, CDR1 is DFQATT, CDR2 SNEGSKA (reference sequence). The V end lost 0 bases, the J end lost 0 bases, and 12 bases lay between the germline ends. This CDR3 spans 16 amino acids. The CDR3: CSARDHRVDSYNEQFF. The DNA for the CDR3 is TGCAGTGCTAGAGATCACAGGGTGGACTCCTACAATGAGCAGTTCTTC.

This clonotype has at least ten counts. The chain employs TRBV29-1 and TRBJ1-2; 8 bases line up with TRBD1. Trimming removed 3 bases from V and 3 bases from J; junction bases left unmatched: 6. This CDR3 comprises 14 residues. Germline lookup yields CDR1 SQVTM and CDR2 ANQGSEA. The CDR3 nucleotides read TGCAGCGTTGAGGAGGGACAGGCACACTATGGCTACACCTTC. Translating it yields CSVEEGQAHYGYTF.

This sequence joins TRBV7-2 and TRBJ2-7; TRBD2 matches 7 bases. Germline V gene lookup returns CDR1 SGHTA and CDR2 FQGNSA. V lost 5 bases and J lost 6; bases outside the gene matches: 7. This CDR3 comprises 13 residues. The CDR3 sequence is CASSPFTSAEQYF. The CDR3 region has the DNA TGTGCCAGCAGCCCCTTTACTAGCGCCGAGCAGTACTTC.